The 9 T cell receptor beta chains listed next were all sequenced from one sample in a study of T cell responses to AZD1222 COVID-19 vaccine. Only in-frame clones appear in the TCRdb table, and some are missing; sequencing was by immunoSEQ multiplex PCR. Of roughly 130,000 clones in the sample, about 93% are singletons; the top ten hold 5.5% to 8%. Sequences were derived from peripheral blood, sampled on day 0 of AZD1222 vaccination. These TCRs come from an adult in good health.

The chain's CDR3 is CASTPESEAAQPQHF. The CDR3, as DNA: TGTGCCAGTACCCCGGAGAGTGAGGCAGCTCAGCCCCAGCATTTT. The V call is TRBV19, the J call TRBJ1-5; D call uncertain. The CDR3 sequence is 15 residues long. Germline CDR1 LNHDA, CDR2 SQIVND (reference sequence). The ends were cut back, 7 bases at V and 6 bases at J, with 19 bases in the middle.

The chain is built from TRBV12-3 or TRBV12-4 and TRBJ2-6; D call uncertain. Trimming took 6 bases from V and 4 from J, leaving 4 bases between them. The CDR3 contains 12 residues. The CDR3 loop reads CASSQGANVLTF. Here the CDR3 DNA reads TGTGCCAGCAGCCAGGGGGCCAACGTCCTGACTTTC.

This chain uses TRBV2 with TRBJ2-6, with no clear D. V lost 2 bases and J lost 2, with 4 bases in between. The CDR3 spans 14 residues. CDR1 is SNHLY and CDR2 is FYNNEI in the germline V gene. CDR3 coding DNA: TGTGCCAGCAGTGAAAGGGCTGGGGCCAACGTCCTGACTTTC. As protein: CASSERAGANVLTF. The complete variable domain, with remaining parts taken from reference TRBV2 and TRBJ2-6, reads EPEVTQTPSHQVTQMGQEVILRCVPISNHLYFYWYRQILGQKVEFLVSFYNNEISEKSEIFDDQFSVERPDGSNFTLKIRSTKLEDSAMYFCASSERAGANVLTFGAGSRLTVL.

This clone was recorded once. The chain combines TRBV6-1 with TRBJ2-6, with 9 bases matching TRBD1. Germline CDR1 is MNHNS and CDR2 is SASEGT. The CDR3 has 17 amino acids. With 2 bases clipped from V and 2 bases from J, the junction kept 4 bases outside the gene matches. The CDR3 sequence: CASSEIGDRAGANVLTF. As DNA, the CDR3 is TGTGCCAGCAGTGAAATCGGGGACAGGGCTGGGGCCAACGTCCTGACTTTC.

The CDR3: CASSFTATLGTGELFF. As DNA, the CDR3 is TGTGCCAGCAGCTTCACAGCGACTTTGGGAACCGGGGAGCTGTTTTTT. V and J are TRBV11-1 and TRBJ2-2; D remains ambiguous. From germline, CDR1 is SGHAT and CDR2 FQDESV (reference sequence). V lost 3 bases and J 5 bases, leaving 16 bases between the germline ends. The length of the CDR3 is 16 residues.

The V call is TRBV27, the J call TRBJ1-5; 8 nucleotides agree with TRBD1. The CDR3 runs 15 residues. V was clipped by 5 bases and J by 7 bases; unmatched bases: 10. CDR1 and CDR2 from the germline V gene are MNHEY and SMNVEV (reference sequence). The chain's CDR3 is CASSKMGQVAQPQHF. As DNA, the CDR3 is TGTGCCAGCAGTAAAATGGGACAGGTGGCGCAGCCCCAGCATTTT.

The chain joins TRBV24-1 to TRBJ1-5; unclear D gene. The CDR3 has 14 amino acids. Germline CDR1 KGHDR, CDR2 SFDVKD. The V end was cut by 0 bases, the J end by 2 bases, with 4 bases between. The CDR3 nucleotides read TGTGCCACCAGTGATTTGGCGGGCAATCAGCCCCAGCATTTT. Translating it yields CATSDLAGNQPQHF.

The rearrangement links TRBV19 to TRBJ2-7, with D possibly TRBD2 on 5 matching bases. Deletions cut 0 bases from V and 0 bases from J, with 6 bases between. There are 14 residues in the CDR3. From germline, CDR1 is LNHDA and CDR2 SQIVND (reference sequence). The CDR3 spells CASSIEEGSYEQYF. The CDR3 DNA follows: TGTGCCAGTAGTATAGAAGAGGGCTCCTACGAGCAGTACTTC.

A word on this clone: Other DNA sequences within the sample encode an identical CDR3. The V and J genes are TRBV5-1 and TRBJ1-4, with D possibly TRBD1 on 6 matching bases. The length of the CDR3 is 14 residues. The V and J ends lost 0 bases and 5 bases respectively, with 8 bases between them. The germline gives CDR1 SGHRS, CDR2 YFSETQ. In DNA, the CDR3 is TGCGCCAGCAGCTTGGGACAGGAGAATGAAAAACTGTTTTTT. Protein: CASSLGQENEKLFF.